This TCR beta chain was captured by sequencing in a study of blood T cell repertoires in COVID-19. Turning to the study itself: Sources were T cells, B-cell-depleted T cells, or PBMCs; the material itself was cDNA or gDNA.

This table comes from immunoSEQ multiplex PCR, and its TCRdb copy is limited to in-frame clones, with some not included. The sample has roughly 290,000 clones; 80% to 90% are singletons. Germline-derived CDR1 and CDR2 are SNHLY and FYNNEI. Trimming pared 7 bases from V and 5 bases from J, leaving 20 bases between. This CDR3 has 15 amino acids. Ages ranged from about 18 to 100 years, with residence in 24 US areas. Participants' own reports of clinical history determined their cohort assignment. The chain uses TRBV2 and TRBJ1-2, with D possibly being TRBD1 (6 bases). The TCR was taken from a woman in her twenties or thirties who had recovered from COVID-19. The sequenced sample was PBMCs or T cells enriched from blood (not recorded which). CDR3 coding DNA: TGTGCCAGCAACGCTAAACAGGGATTCGGGTATGGCTACACCTTC. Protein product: CASNAKQGFGYGYTF. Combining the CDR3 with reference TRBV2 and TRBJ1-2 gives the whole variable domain EPEVTQTPSHQVTQMGQEVILRCVPISNHLYFYWYRQILGQKVEFLVSFYNNEISEKSEIFDDQFSVERPDGSNFTLKIRSTKLEDSAMYFCASNAKQGFGYGYTFGSGTRLTVV.